These 25 T cell receptor beta chains were all obtained from the same sample, sequenced in a study of response to subunit inactivated influenza vaccine. In TCRdb, the RT-PCR reads were re-called with MiXCR into one record per CDR3 protein. The profile shows 600,000 to 700,000 distinct CDR3 sequences, 14% of them singletons. Sequencing used PBMCs from blood, obtained 14 to 15 days before vaccination. Every receptor here comes from a man aged 50 or older who received an inactivated influenza vaccine.

V usage is TRBV20-1 and J usage is TRBJ2-3; weak D call: TRBD1 (6 bases). The CDR3 has 14 residues. V lost 5 bases and J 3 bases, leaving 15 bases between the germline ends. CDR1 and CDR2 from the germline V gene are DFQATT and SNEGSKA (reference sequence). CDR3 coding DNA: TGCAGTGCTCAACAGGGAAGTAAGACAGATACGCAGTATTTT. Its translation: CSAQQGSKTDTQYF.

This clonotype has just a few counts. The rearrangement joins TRBV10-3 to TRBJ2-5; 11 nucleotides align to TRBD2. The junction had 4 bases not matched to a gene; V was cut back by 10 bases and J by 3 bases. This CDR3 contains 13 residues. Looked up from germline, CDR1 is ENHRY and CDR2 is SYGVKD. The CDR3 loop reads CATLAGGEETQYF. The CDR3 coding sequence is TGTGCCACCCTAGCGGGAGGAGAAGAGACCCAGTACTTC.

This clonotype was found a few times. The rearrangement joins TRBV4-3 to TRBJ2-1; D may be TRBD1 or TRBD2 (5 bases each). Germline V gives CDR1 LGHNA, CDR2 YSLEER. This CDR3 is built from 18 residues. Trimming took 1 base from V and 2 from J, leaving 18 bases between them. CDR3 bases: TGCGCCAGCAGCCAAGCCACATCTTTTAGAGGGGCCTACAATGAGCAGTTCTTC. Its translation: CASSQATSFRGAYNEQFF.

This chain joins TRBV28 and TRBJ2-7; D not resolved. Germline V gives CDR1 MDHEN, CDR2 SYDVKM. V lost 6 bases, J lost 0 bases, and 12 bases lay in between. This CDR3 comprises 14 residues. CDR3 protein: CASSGPKSSYEQYF. The CDR3 bases are TGTGCCAGCAGCGGTCCCAAGAGCTCCTACGAGCAGTACTTC.

This clonotype was seen at least ten times. The chain combines TRBV12-3 or TRBV12-4 with TRBJ2-5, with a tentative D call TRBD1 (5 bases). The CDR3 loop spans 14 amino acids. Trimming took 6 bases from V and 1 from J, leaving 12 bases between them. CDR3 sequence: CASRPGHLQETQYF. For the CDR3, the DNA is TGTGCCAGCAGGCCCGGACACCTCCAAGAGACCCAGTACTTC.

This chain uses TRBV7-8 with TRBJ2-7; D is undetermined. V was pared by 2 bases and J by 2 bases, with 10 bases between. The CDR3 runs 14 residues. Germline V gene data show CDR1 as SGHVS and CDR2 as FQNEAQ. CDR3 DNA sequence: TGTGCCAGCAGCTTACCCGGAGCGCCCTACGAGCAGTACTTC. Residues: CASSLPGAPYEQYF. Together with reference TRBV7-8 and TRBJ2-7, the CDR3 gives the full variable domain: GAGVSQSPRYKVAKRGQDVALRCDPISGHVSLFWYQQALGQGPEFLTYFQNEAQLDKSGLPSDRFFAERPEGSVSTLKIQRTQQEDSAVYLCASSLPGAPYEQYFGPGTRLTVT.

This clonotype was counted only a few times. The V gene is TRBV29-1, the J gene TRBJ2-7, with no clear D. The CDR3 totals 12 residues. Trimming took off 4 bases at V and 3 bases at J, with 10 bases between the two ends. Germline CDR1 SQVTM, CDR2 ANQGSEA. Here the CDR3 DNA reads TGCAGCGTTGCCGAACGAAGCTACGAGCAGTACTTC. Translating it yields CSVAERSYEQYF.

This chain connects TRBV2 to TRBJ2-3; D gene ambiguous. The CDR3 is 14 amino acids. Germline values: CDR1 SNHLY, CDR2 FYNNEI. V gave up 5 bases and J gave up 2 bases, with 11 bases separating them. CDR3 sequence (DNA): TGTGCCAGCAGTTTACAGCCTATCACAGATACGCAGTATTTT. Its protein product is CASSLQPITDTQYF. Filled out from reference TRBV2 and TRBJ2-3, the complete variable domain reads EPEVTQTPSHQVTQMGQEVILRCVPISNHLYFYWYRQILGQKVEFLVSFYNNEISEKSEIFDDQFSVERPDGSNFTLKIRSTKLEDSAMYFCASSLQPITDTQYFGPGTRLTVL.

This clonotype was observed a few times. This chain links TRBV7-9 with TRBJ1-3; no reliable D call. The V and J ends lost 2 bases and 4 bases respectively, with 9 bases between them. Germline lookup yields CDR1 SEHNR and CDR2 FQNEAQ (reference sequence). The CDR3 totals 14 residues. The CDR3 loop reads CASSLIAPGNTIYF. The CDR3 nucleotides are TGTGCCAGCAGCTTAATTGCCCCCGGAAACACCATATATTTT.

The chain has TRBV28 and TRBJ2-5; unclear D gene. This CDR3 has 16 residues. V shed 5 bases and J shed 4 bases, with 20 bases lying between them. The germline V gene has CDR1 MDHEN and CDR2 SYDVKM. CDR3 DNA: TGTGCCAGCAGTGCACCTCGCGGCAGTGCGCGAGAGACCCAGTACTTC. Translating gives CASSAPRGSARETQYF.

This clonotype was detected only a few times. CDR3 protein: CASSSQGTRSQETQYF. The CDR3 DNA reads TGCGCCAGCAGCTCCCAAGGGACTAGAAGTCAAGAGACCCAGTACTTC. The rearrangement joins TRBV5-1 to TRBJ2-5; 8 bases line up with TRBD2. This CDR3 is built from 16 residues. With 3 bases clipped from V and 2 bases from J, the junction kept 9 bases outside the gene matches. Germline V gene lookup returns CDR1 SGHRS and CDR2 YFSETQ. Looking up the rest from reference TRBV5-1 and TRBJ2-5 gives the full variable domain: KAGVTQTPRYLIKTRGQQVTLSCSPISGHRSVSWYQQTPGQGLQFLFEYFSETQRNKGNFPGRFSGRQFSNSRSEMNVSTLELGDSALYLCASSSQGTRSQETQYFGPGTRLLVL.

This clonotype appeared many times. This chain links TRBV5-1 with TRBJ1-1; no definite D call. The germline V and J ends were trimmed by 0 bases and 6 bases, with 9 bases remaining between them. Germline CDR1 is SGHRS and CDR2 is YFSETQ. This CDR3 has 13 residues. The CDR3 loop is CASSLGPNAEAFF. CDR3 nucleotide sequence: TGCGCCAGCAGCTTGGGACCCAACGCTGAAGCTTTCTTT.

The V gene is TRBV5-1, the J gene TRBJ1-1; TRBD1 matches 7 bases. The CDR3 sequence is 13 residues long. Germline V gene lookup returns CDR1 SGHRS and CDR2 YFSETQ. Trimming cost V 5 bases and J 3 bases; bases outside gene matches: 4. This chain's CDR3 is CASRTGQYTEAFF. CDR3 DNA: TGCGCCAGCAGAACGGGACAGTACACTGAAGCTTTCTTT.

This clonotype was seen only a few times. The J gene is TRBJ2-7, the V gene TRBV30; 7 bases match TRBD2. J gave up 7 bases and V 0 bases, and 12 bases lay outside the gene matches. The germline V gene encodes CDR1 GTSNPN and CDR2 SVGIG (reference sequence). This CDR3 has 15 amino acids. CDR3 coding DNA: TGTGCCTGGAGTGTTCTTGGGACTACCGTGGCAGAGCAGTACTTC. As protein: CAWSVLGTTVAEQYF.

This clonotype was seen only a few times. V and J are TRBV7-6 and TRBJ2-3; D is tentatively TRBD1 or TRBD2 (5 bases each). Deletions cut 5 bases from V and 4 bases from J, with 13 bases between. CDR1 SGHVS and CDR2 FNYEAQ come from the germline V gene. This CDR3 contains 14 residues. In DNA, the CDR3 is TGTGCCAGCAGCCGGGACCATACCGCAGATACGCAGTATTTT. Amino acids: CASSRDHTADTQYF. Together with reference TRBV7-6 and TRBJ2-3, the CDR3 gives the full variable domain: GAGVSQSPRYKVTKRGQDVALRCDPISGHVSLYWYRQALGQGPEFLTYFNYEAQQDKSGLPNDRFSAERPEGSISTLTIQRTEQRDSAMYRCASSRDHTADTQYFGPGTRLTVL.

The chain joins TRBV29-1 to TRBJ1-1, with 10 bases aligning to TRBD1. This CDR3 has 18 amino acids. Germline V gene data show CDR1 as SQVTM and CDR2 as ANQGSEA. After removal of 3 bases from V and 3 bases from J, the junction contained 16 bases not matched to a gene. CDR3 DNA: TGCAGCGTTGACCGCCCGGGACAGGGGAGGATATACGACACTGAAGCTTTCTTT. Translation: CSVDRPGQGRIYDTEAFF. The full variable domain, completed using reference TRBV29-1 and TRBJ1-1, is SAVISQKPSRDICQRGTSLTIQCQVDSQVTMMFWYRQQPGQSLTLIATANQGSEATYESGFVIDKFPISRPNLTFSTLTVSNMSPEDSSIYLCSVDRPGQGRIYDTEAFFGQGTRLTVV.

CDR3: CSADRGVGELFF. The CDR3, as DNA: TGCAGCGCAGACAGGGGAGTCGGGGAGCTGTTTTTT. The chain joins TRBV29-1 to TRBJ2-2; 8 bases agree with TRBD1. The length of the CDR3 is 12 residues. With V trimmed by 7 bases and J by 7 bases, 5 bases remained unmatched. CDR1 SQVTM and CDR2 ANQGSEA come from the germline V gene.

This clonotype was counted a few times. The rearrangement joins TRBV20-1 to TRBJ2-1, with TRBD1 matching 9 bases. Per germline, CDR1 DFQATT and CDR2 SNEGSKA (reference sequence). CDR3 length: 14 amino acids. With 6 bases clipped from V and 6 bases from J, the junction kept 9 bases outside the gene matches. CDR3 in amino acids: CSAPTWTGVNEQFF. The DNA of the CDR3 is TGCAGTGCCCCAACCTGGACAGGGGTCAATGAGCAGTTCTTC.

This clonotype has only a few counts. The chain uses TRBV7-6 and TRBJ2-1, with 8 bases that match TRBD2. The germline CDR1 and CDR2 sequences are SGHVS and FNYEAQ. V trimming: 1 base; J trimming: 2 bases; junction bases outside the gene matches: 4. The CDR3 loop spans 16 amino acids. DNA for the CDR3: TGTGCCAGCAGCTTAGGGAGCGGGGGCCCCTACAATGAGCAGTTCTTC. Translation gives CASSLGSGGPYNEQFF.

This clonotype was observed a handful of times. CDR3 in amino acids: CASSAQGGQFF. CDR3 in DNA: TGCGCCAGCAGCGCCCAGGGAGGACAGTTCTTC. The V and J genes are TRBV5-1 and TRBJ2-1; D is possibly TRBD2 (6 bases). This CDR3 is built from 11 residues. Trimming removed 4 bases at V and 13 bases at J, with 12 bases between. Germline loops: CDR1 SGHRS, CDR2 YFSETQ.

The sample holds one count of this clonotype. The V and J genes are TRBV20-1 and TRBJ2-1, with 7 nucleotides matching TRBD2. V lost 5 bases and J lost 5; bases outside the gene matches: 9. This CDR3 is built from 14 residues. Germline V CDR1 and CDR2: DFQATT, SNEGSKA (reference sequence). In nucleotides, the CDR3 is TGCAGTGCTCCTACAGTCGCGGGGGACAATGAGCAGTTCTTC. Residues: CSAPTVAGDNEQFF.

The chain joins TRBV18 to TRBJ2-3; D not resolved. Trimming removed 11 bases from V and 2 bases from J, with 14 bases in between. The CDR3 length is 13 residues. The V gene's germline CDR1 is KGHSH and CDR2 LQKENI. The CDR3, as DNA: TGTGCCGGACGTAACAGACCCACAGATACGCAGTATTTT. It yields the protein CAGRNRPTDTQYF.

This clonotype was detected only a few times. This chain uses TRBV6-2 or TRBV6-3 with TRBJ2-1, with D maybe TRBD2 (6 bases). V was cut by 4 bases and J by 6 bases, with 13 bases left in between. This CDR3 is built from 14 residues. Germline CDR1 and CDR2: MNHEY and SVGEGT. In nucleotides, the CDR3 is TGTGCCAGCAGTTGGGCGGGAACTCCCAATGAGCAGTTCTTC. Translation: CASSWAGTPNEQFF.

This clonotype has a count of ten or more. The chain carries TRBV4-2 and TRBJ2-7; D is possibly TRBD1 or TRBD2 (6 bases each). The CDR3 length is 16 residues. Germline V gene lookup returns CDR1 LGHNA and CDR2 YNFKEQ. The V and J ends lost 4 bases and 2 bases respectively, with 18 bases between them. DNA for the CDR3: TGTGCCAGCAGCCGGTCACAATCGAGGGGGGCCTACGAGCAGTACTTC. Its protein is CASSRSQSRGAYEQYF.

This clonotype has just a few counts. The rearrangement uses TRBV7-9 and TRBJ2-2; the match to TRBD2 covers 8 bases. The V segment lost 8 bases and the J segment 5 bases; nucleotides outside the gene matches: 10. CDR3 length equals 15 residues. Looked up from germline, CDR1 is SEHNR and CDR2 is FQNEAQ (reference sequence). This chain's CDR3 is CASVPTPGGTGELFF. CDR3 sequence (DNA): TGTGCCAGCGTTCCCACTCCGGGAGGGACCGGGGAGCTGTTTTTT.